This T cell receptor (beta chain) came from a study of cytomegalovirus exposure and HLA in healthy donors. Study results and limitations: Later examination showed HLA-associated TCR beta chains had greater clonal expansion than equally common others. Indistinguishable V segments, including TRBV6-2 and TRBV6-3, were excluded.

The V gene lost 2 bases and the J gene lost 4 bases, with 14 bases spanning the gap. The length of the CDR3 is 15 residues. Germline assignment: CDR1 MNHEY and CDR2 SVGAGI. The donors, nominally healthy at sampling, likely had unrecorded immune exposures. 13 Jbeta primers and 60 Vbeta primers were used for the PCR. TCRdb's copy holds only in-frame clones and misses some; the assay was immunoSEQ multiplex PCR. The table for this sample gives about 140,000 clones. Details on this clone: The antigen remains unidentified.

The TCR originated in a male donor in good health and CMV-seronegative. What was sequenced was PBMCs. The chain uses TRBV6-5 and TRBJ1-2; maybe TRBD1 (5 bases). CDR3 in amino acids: CASSYKAGGGYGYTF. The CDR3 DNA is TGTGCCAGCAGTTACAAGGCCGGCGGGGGCTATGGCTACACCTTC.